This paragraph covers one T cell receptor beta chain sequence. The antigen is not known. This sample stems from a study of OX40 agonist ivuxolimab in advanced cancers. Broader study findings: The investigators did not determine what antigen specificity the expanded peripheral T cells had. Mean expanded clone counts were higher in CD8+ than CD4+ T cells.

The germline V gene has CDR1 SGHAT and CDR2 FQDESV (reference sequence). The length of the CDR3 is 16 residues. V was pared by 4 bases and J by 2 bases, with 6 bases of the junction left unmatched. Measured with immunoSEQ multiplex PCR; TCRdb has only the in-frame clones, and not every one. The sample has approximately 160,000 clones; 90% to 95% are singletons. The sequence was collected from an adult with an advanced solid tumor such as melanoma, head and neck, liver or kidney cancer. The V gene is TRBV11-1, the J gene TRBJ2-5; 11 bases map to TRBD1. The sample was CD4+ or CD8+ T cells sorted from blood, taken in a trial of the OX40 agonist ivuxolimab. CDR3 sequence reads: CASSSSGTGGQETQYF. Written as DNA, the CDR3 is TGTGCCAGCAGCTCTTCGGGGACAGGGGGTCAAGAGACCCAGTACTTC.